One and the same sample provided the 4 T cell receptor beta chains below, sequenced in a study of T cells expressing NK-cell markers. For each CDR3 protein, TCRdb gives one entry from its re-call of the 5' RACE reads, without DNA. This sample contains 200,000 to 300,000 distinct CDR3 sequences. What was sequenced was blood T cells: a sorted CD56 or NKG2C T cell subset, CD4+ or CD8+ T cells, or bulk PBMC T cells (not recorded which). Source of these receptors: a man aged 18 to 30 in good health.

The chain joins TRBV4-2 to TRBJ2-1; TCRdb lists TRBD2, though no DNA is available to test this call. The CDR3 covers 17 residues. Germline V lookup: CDR1 LGHNA, CDR2 YNFKEQ. The CDR3 loop is CASSQDGFSGRFDEQFF.

The chain employs TRBV12-3 or TRBV12-4 and TRBJ2-7; TCRdb designates TRBD1, a call that cannot be tested without DNA. The CDR3 is made up of 15 amino acids. The CDR3 region is CASRLTYRYSYEQYF.

J is TRBJ2-1 and V is TRBV6-2 or TRBV6-3; TCRdb calls TRBD1, which cannot be checked without DNA. The CDR3 consists of 13 residues. Per germline, CDR1 MNHEY and CDR2 SVGEGT. CDR3 in amino acids: CASRGAGANEQFF.

The genes are TRBV28 and TRBJ2-7; TCRdb's D gene call, TRBD1, goes unchecked for lack of DNA. This CDR3 has 14 residues. CDR1 and CDR2 from the germline V gene are MDHEN and SYDVKM. The CDR3 sequence: CASTRASNPYEQYF.